This T cell receptor beta chain originates from a study of T cell repertoires in urothelial bladder cancer (dated by TCRdb to the late 2010s). At the level of the whole study: Of the approximately 12 resected lesions, three were clinical stage cT0, three were cTa, three were cT1, and three were cT2 or greater. The study compared TCR repertoire clonality in bladder tumors with that in benign bladder inflammation. About a dozen patients with bladder lesions undergoing transurethral resection were identified prospectively. About twelve resected bladder lesions, made up of urothelial carcinoma (UC+) and benign (UC-) specimens, were studied.

To note about this clone: The antigen it recognizes is unknown. Per-base qualities were not stored, and no clone one base away is much larger.

V gives up 10 bases and J gives up 5 bases, and the segment between their germline ends measures 14 bases. Reading the germline V gene gives CDR1 SNHLY and CDR2 FYNNEI. The CDR3 starts with the cysteine, ends with the phenylalanine, and has 12 residues. The CDR3 DNA has 36 bases and is translated from base 1. Specimens of bladder lesions were obtained during transurethral resection and kept at -80C. DNA was isolated from the bladder specimens obtained at transurethral resection. General findings and caveats noted by the study authors: In carcinoma specimens a single T-cell clone made up as much as 17% of infiltrating lymphocytes, compared with 2% in benign specimens. A median tumor infiltrating lymphocyte percentage of around 1.9% was observed in carcinoma specimens, compared with about 13% in benign specimens. Fewer T cells were found in urothelial carcinoma specimens than in benign specimens, with medians of roughly 5,600 and 26,000, respectively.

The TCR beta chain CDR3 region was sequenced with the immunoSEQ assay. Per the source publication's procedure: For every specimen, the T-cell fraction, clonal dominance and maximum TCR clone frequency were calculated. The clones in this table, taken by TCRdb from immuneACCESS, are in-frame only. Not every clone is retained; where verified, under half of the shortfall comes from an unresolved V gene, and the cause of the rest is unknown. The DNA gave D and trimming, while V, J and clone size come from that table. A total of more than 10,000 clones appear in this sample, less than 75% of them only once. In total, the top ten clones hold approximately 9% of the sample.

The specimen was tumor-infiltrating cells from bladder cancer. The origin of this receptor is a human donor with urothelial carcinoma. Here the chain combines TRBV2 and TRBJ1-2; TRBD1 is a possible D gene, resting on 6 matching bases. The CDR3 protein: CANWTESYGYTF. The DNA is as follows: TGTGCCAACTGGACAGAAAGTTATGGCTACACCTTC.